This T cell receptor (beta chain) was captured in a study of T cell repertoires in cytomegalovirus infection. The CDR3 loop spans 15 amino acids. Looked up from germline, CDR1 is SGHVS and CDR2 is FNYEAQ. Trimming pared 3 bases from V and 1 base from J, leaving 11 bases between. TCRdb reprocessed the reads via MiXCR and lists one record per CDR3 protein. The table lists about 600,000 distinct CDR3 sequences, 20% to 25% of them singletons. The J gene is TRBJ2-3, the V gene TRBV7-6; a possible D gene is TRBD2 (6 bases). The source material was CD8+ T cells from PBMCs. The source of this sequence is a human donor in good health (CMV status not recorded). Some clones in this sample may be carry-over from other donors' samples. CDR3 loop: CASSFRASGTDTQYF. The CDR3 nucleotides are TGTGCCAGCAGCTTTAGGGCTAGCGGCACAGATACGCAGTATTTT.